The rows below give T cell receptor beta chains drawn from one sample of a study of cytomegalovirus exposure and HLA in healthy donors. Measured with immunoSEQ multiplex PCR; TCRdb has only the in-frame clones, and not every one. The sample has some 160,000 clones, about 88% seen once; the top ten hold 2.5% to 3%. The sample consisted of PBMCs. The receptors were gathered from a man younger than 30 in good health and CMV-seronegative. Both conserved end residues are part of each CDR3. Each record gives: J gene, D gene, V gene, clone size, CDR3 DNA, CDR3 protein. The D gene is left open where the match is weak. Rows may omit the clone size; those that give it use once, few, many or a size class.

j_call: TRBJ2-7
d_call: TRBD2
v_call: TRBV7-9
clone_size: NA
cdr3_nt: TGTGCCAGCACTACGGGAGGAGGATCCTACGAGCAGTACTTC
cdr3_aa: CASTTGGGSYEQYF

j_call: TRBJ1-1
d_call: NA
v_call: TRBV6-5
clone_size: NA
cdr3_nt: TGTGCCAGCAGACGCCCCCAGGATACTGAAGCTTTCTTT
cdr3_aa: CASRRPQDTEAFF

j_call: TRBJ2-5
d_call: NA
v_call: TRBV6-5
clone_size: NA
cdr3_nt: TGTGCCAGCGGAAAGGATCAGGGGTACCAAGAGACCCAGTACTTC
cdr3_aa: CASGKDQGYQETQYF

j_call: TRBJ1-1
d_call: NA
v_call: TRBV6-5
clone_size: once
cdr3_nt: TGTGCCAGCAGTTATGACAGGAGTGGGGCAAACACTGAAGCTTTCTTT
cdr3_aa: CASSYDRSGANTEAFF

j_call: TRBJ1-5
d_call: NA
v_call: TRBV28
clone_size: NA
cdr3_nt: TGTGCCAGCAGGCAGAACAATCAGCCCCAGCATTTT
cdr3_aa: CASRQNNQPQHF

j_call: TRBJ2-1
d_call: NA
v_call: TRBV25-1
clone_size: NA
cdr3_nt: TGTGCCAGCAGTGACTACGGCAGGGATCCCTACAATGAGCAGTTCTTC
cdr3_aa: CASSDYGRDPYNEQFF

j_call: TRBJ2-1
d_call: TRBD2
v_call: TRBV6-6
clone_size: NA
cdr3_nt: TGTGCCAGCAGTTCGCCGACTAGCAGGTATGAGCAGTTCTTC
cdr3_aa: CASSSPTSRYEQFF

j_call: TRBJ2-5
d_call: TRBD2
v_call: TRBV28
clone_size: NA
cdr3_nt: TGTGCCAGCAGAGTTTCTGCCCAGACTAGCGGGGGGTGGCGAGAGACCCAGTACTTC
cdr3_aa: CASRVSAQTSGGWRETQYF

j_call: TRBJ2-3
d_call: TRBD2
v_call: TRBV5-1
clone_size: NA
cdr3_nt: TGCGCCAGCAGCGATCCTAGCGGGGTTTTTGATACGCAGTATTTT
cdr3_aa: CASSDPSGVFDTQYF

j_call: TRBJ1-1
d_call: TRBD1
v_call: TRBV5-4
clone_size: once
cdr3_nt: TGTGCCAGCGGGACAGCGGGTTTAAACACTGAAGCTTTCTTT
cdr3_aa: CASGTAGLNTEAFF

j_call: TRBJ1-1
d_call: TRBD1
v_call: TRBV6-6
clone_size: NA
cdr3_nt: TGTGCCAGCAGTCGACAGGGGGCGGCTGAAGCTTTCTTT
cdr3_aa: CASSRQGAAEAFF

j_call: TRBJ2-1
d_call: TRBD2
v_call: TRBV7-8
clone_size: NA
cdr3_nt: TGTGCCAGCAGCTTAGCGAGTGCGGGAGCGTCCCACAATGAGCAGTTCTTC
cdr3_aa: CASSLASAGASHNEQFF

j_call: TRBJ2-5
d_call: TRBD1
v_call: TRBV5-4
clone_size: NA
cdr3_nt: TGTGCCAGCAGCCGGGACAGCTTGGAGACCCAGTACTTC
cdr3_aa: CASSRDSLETQYF

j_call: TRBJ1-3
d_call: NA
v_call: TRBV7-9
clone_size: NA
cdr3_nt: TGTGCCAGCAGCTTTCCGGGTTTGGGAAACACCATATATTTT
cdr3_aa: CASSFPGLGNTIYF

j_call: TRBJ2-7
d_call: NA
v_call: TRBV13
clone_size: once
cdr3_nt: TGTGCCAGCAGCTTAGTCGCTACCGAGCAGTACTTC
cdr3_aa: CASSLVATEQYF